Following are 16 T cell receptor beta chains from one sample sequenced in a study of blood T cell repertoires in COVID-19. TCRdb's table, derived via immunoSEQ multiplex PCR, lists solely in-frame clones and lacks some. The table lists roughly 68,000 clones, 75% to 95% of them singletons. Sequenced: peripheral blood. The receptor set was obtained from a man in his forties or fifties with COVID-19, enrolled during active disease.

This clone has a handful of counts. CDR3 DNA sequence: TGTGCCAGCAGCTTTAGCCGACAGGGTATTCGCTATGGCTACACCTTC. Translation gives CASSFSRQGIRYGYTF. The J gene is TRBJ1-2, the V gene TRBV11-3; 7 bases fit TRBD1. Germline CDR1 and CDR2: SGHNT and YENEEA. The junction had 11 bases not matched to a gene; V was cut back by 3 bases and J by 4 bases. The CDR3 loop spans 16 amino acids.

The chain is built from TRBV3-1 (or the pseudogene TRBV3-2) and TRBJ2-7; no reliable D call. Per the germline V gene, CDR1 is LGHDT and CDR2 is YNNKEL (reference sequence). The CDR3 contains 14 residues. The V and J ends lost 3 bases and 2 bases respectively, with 11 bases between them. CDR3 sequence: CASSQRQITYEQYF. The CDR3 nucleotides are TGTGCCAGCAGCCAGCGGCAGATAACCTACGAGCAGTACTTC.

This chain joins TRBV5-1 and TRBJ2-1; 16 positions agree with TRBD2. The germline V gene encodes CDR1 SGHRS and CDR2 YFSETQ. This CDR3 spans 18 amino acids. V shed 1 base, J shed 6 bases, and the junction held 7 bases outside the gene matches. Written as DNA, the CDR3 is TGCGCCAGCAGCTTGACCCCGGGACTAGCGGGGGGGCGCAATGAGCAGTTCTTC. Translating gives CASSLTPGLAGGRNEQFF.

This chain connects TRBV5-1 to TRBJ2-2, with 10 bases aligning to TRBD1. CDR3 length: 15 residues. V trimming: 8 bases; J trimming: 5 bases; junction bases outside the gene matches: 9. Germline CDR1 reads SGHRS; CDR2 reads YFSETQ. The CDR3 region is CASSLDRGRTGELFF. For the CDR3, the DNA is TGCGCCAGTTCACTTGACAGGGGGCGAACCGGGGAGCTGTTTTTT.

The V gene is TRBV5-1, the J gene TRBJ1-1; 10 positions match TRBD1. CDR3 size: 14 residues. The ends lost 4 bases at V and 3 bases at J; junction bases unmatched: 3. Germline CDR1 SGHRS, CDR2 YFSETQ. Here the CDR3 reads CASSAGTGDTEAFF. Written as DNA, the CDR3 is TGCGCCAGCAGCGCGGGGACAGGGGACACTGAAGCTTTCTTT.

This clone was counted a single time. This chain links TRBV11-2 with TRBJ1-4, with no clear D. Germline loops: CDR1 SGHAT, CDR2 FQNNGV. The CDR3 is 13 residues long. Between the trimmed V and J ends, which lost 1 base and 3 bases, there was a span of 3 bases. The chain's CDR3 is CASSLVSNEKLFF. DNA of the CDR3: TGTGCCAGCAGCTTAGTCTCTAATGAAAAACTGTTTTTT.

The rearrangement uses TRBV7-3 and TRBJ2-3; 12 bases match TRBD2. Trimming cost V 1 base and J 6 bases; bases outside gene matches: 5. This CDR3 has 16 residues. Per the germline V gene, CDR1 is SGHTA and CDR2 is FQGTGA. The CDR3 bases are TGTGCCAGCAGCTTAAATTGGGGACTAGCGGGTGATACGCAGTATTTT. Translated, it gives CASSLNWGLAGDTQYF. The whole variable domain, filled in from reference TRBV7-3 and TRBJ2-3, reads GAGVSQTPSNKVTEKGKYVELRCDPISGHTALYWYRQSLGQGPEFLIYFQGTGAADDSGLPNDRFFAVRPEGSVSTLKIQRTERGDSAVYLCASSLNWGLAGDTQYFGPGTRLTVL.

This chain links TRBV28 with TRBJ2-1, with 10 bases matching TRBD2. The CDR3 extends over 16 amino acids. Germline lookup yields CDR1 MDHEN and CDR2 SYDVKM. V dropped 3 bases and J dropped 12; count of bases not matched to a gene: 14. The chain's CDR3 is CASSFTERGGRFGQFF. For the CDR3, the DNA is TGTGCCAGCAGTTTTACCGAGCGGGGGGGCCGTTTTGGGCAGTTCTTC.

The rearrangement uses TRBV6-5 and TRBJ2-7, with 9 positions matching TRBD1. Germline trimming cut 4 bases from V and 4 bases from J; bases unmatched to any gene: 8. This CDR3 is built from 15 residues. CDR1 MNHEY and CDR2 SVGAGI come from the germline V gene. The CDR3 sequence: CASSLDRQGGYEQYF. CDR3 nucleotide sequence: TGTGCCAGCAGTTTGGACAGACAGGGGGGGTACGAGCAGTACTTC.

This rearrangement joins TRBV19 to TRBJ2-4; 10 positions agree with TRBD2. The CDR3 has 18 residues. V lost 3 bases to trimming and J lost 0 bases; unmatched junction nucleotides: 8. Germline loops: CDR1 LNHDA, CDR2 SQIVND (reference sequence). CDR3 in amino acids: CASSISSGGLVAKNIQYF. The CDR3 DNA follows: TGTGCCAGTAGTATTTCTAGCGGGGGCCTGGTAGCCAAAAACATTCAGTACTTC.

The chain joins TRBV25-1 to TRBJ2-1; D is uncertain. Germline CDR1 is MGHDK and CDR2 is SYGVNS. This CDR3 is 14 amino acids long. V was trimmed by 3 bases and J by 10 bases, leaving 16 bases between them. The CDR3 sequence is CASSDTVEDREQFF. The CDR3 DNA reads TGTGCCAGCAGTGATACGGTCGAAGATCGGGAGCAGTTCTTC.

This sequence joins TRBV6-1 and TRBJ1-6, with D possibly TRBD1 on 6 matching bases. The V end was cut by 2 bases, the J end by 17 bases, with 19 bases between. This CDR3 is built from 14 residues. Germline CDR1 MNHNS, CDR2 SASEGT. CDR3: CASSEIQGQPKIHF. For the CDR3, the DNA is TGTGCCAGCAGTGAAATCCAAGGACAGCCGAAGATCCACTTT.

The chain has TRBV6-2 or TRBV6-3 and TRBJ2-1; D may be TRBD2 (5 bases). Trimming shortened V by 5 bases and J by 5 bases, and 7 bases separated the two germline ends. CDR1 and CDR2 from the germline V gene are MNHEY and SVGEGT. The CDR3 consists of 12 residues. The CDR3 loop is CASSLSDNEQFF. CDR3 nucleotide sequence: TGTGCCAGCAGTCTTAGCGACAATGAGCAGTTCTTC.

This clone was detected only once. The V gene is TRBV5-4, the J gene TRBJ2-1, with 7 bases matching TRBD1. J was trimmed by 3 bases and V by 9 bases; bases with no gene match: 6. The CDR3 is made up of 13 amino acids. CDR1 is SGHNT and CDR2 is YYREEE in the germline V gene (reference sequence). CDR3 DNA: TGTGCCATGCTACAGGGGCTCTACAATGAGCAGTTCTTC. It encodes CAMLQGLYNEQFF.

This clone showed up just a few times. V and J are TRBV9 and TRBJ1-2, with a tentative D call TRBD1 (6 bases). Germline loops: CDR1 SGDLS, CDR2 YYNGEE. Trimming left V 0 bases short and J 4 bases short, with 13 bases between. This CDR3 contains 15 residues. DNA for the CDR3: TGTGCCAGCAGCGTAGCTACCGGACAGTCCTATGGCTACACCTTC. As protein: CASSVATGQSYGYTF.

The chain recombines TRBV19 with TRBJ2-1; 9 bases agree with TRBD1. Germline trimming cut 4 bases from V and 6 bases from J; bases unmatched to any gene: 13. Germline lookup yields CDR1 LNHDA and CDR2 SQIVND (reference sequence). The CDR3 is 17 residues long. The CDR3 is CASSRETGTGTTNEQFF. The CDR3 coding sequence is TGTGCCAGTAGTAGGGAAACCGGGACAGGGACTACCAATGAGCAGTTCTTC.